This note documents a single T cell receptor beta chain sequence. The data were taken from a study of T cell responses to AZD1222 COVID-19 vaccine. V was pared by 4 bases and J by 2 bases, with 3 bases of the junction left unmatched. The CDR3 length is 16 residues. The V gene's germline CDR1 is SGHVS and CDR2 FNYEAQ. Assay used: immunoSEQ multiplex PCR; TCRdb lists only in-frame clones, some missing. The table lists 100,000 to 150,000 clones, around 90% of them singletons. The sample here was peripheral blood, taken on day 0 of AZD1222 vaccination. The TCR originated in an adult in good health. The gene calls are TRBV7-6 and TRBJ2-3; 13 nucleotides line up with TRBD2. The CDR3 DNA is TGTGCCAGCAGCTCACTAGCGGGGGGGTACACAGATACGCAGTATTTT. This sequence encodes CASSSLAGGYTDTQYF.